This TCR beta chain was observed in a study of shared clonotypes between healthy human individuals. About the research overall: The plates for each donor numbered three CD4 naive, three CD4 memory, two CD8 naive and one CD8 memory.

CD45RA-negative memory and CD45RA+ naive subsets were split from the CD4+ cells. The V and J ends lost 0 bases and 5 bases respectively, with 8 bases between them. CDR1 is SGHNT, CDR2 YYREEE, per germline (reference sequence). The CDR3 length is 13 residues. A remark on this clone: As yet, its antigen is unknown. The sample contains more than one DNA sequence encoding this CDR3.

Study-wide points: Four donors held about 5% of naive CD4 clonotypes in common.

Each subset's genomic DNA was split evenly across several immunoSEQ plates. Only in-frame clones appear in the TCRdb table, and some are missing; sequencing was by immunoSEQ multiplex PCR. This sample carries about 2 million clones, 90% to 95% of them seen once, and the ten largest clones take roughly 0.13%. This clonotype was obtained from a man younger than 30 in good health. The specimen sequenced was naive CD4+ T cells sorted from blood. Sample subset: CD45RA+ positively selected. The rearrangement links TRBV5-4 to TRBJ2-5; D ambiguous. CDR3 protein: CASSLEGWETQYF. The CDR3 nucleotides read TGTGCCAGCAGCTTGGAGGGTTGGGAGACCCAGTACTTC. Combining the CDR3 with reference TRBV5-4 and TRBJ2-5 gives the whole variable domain ETGVTQSPTHLIKTRGQQVTLRCSSQSGHNTVSWYQQALGQGPQFIFQYYREEENGRGNFPPRFSGLQFPNYSSELNVNALELDDSALYLCASSLEGWETQYFGPGTRLLVL.